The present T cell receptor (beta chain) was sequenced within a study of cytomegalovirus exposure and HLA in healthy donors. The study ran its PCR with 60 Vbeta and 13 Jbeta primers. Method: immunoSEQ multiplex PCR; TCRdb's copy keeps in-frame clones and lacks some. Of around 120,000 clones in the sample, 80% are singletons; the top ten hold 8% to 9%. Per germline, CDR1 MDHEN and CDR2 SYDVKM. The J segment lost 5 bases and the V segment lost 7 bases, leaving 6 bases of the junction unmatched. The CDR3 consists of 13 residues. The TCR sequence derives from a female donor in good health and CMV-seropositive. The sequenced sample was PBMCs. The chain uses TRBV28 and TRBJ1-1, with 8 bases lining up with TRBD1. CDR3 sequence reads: CASILTGGTEAFF. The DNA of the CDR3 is TGTGCCAGCATCCTAACAGGGGGAACTGAAGCTTTCTTT. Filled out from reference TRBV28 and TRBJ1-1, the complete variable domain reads DVKVTQSSRYLVKRTGEKVFLECVQDMDHENMFWYRQDPGLGLRLIYFSYDVKMKEKGDIPEGYSVSREKKERFSLILESASTNQTSMYLCASILTGGTEAFFGQGTRLTVV.